A single sample is the source of the 30 T cell receptor beta chains below, sequenced in a study of CD8 T cells in ankylosing spondylitis. TCRdb reprocessed the 5' RACE reads via MiXCR and lists one record per CDR3 protein. The data contain about 150,000 distinct CDR3 sequences, 25% to 35% of them seen just once; the ten biggest clones take up 6%. Sequencing was done on a sample of synovial fluid, either unsorted or a sorted T cell fraction (not recorded which). These receptors originate from a male donor with ankylosing spondylitis.

Within the sample, this clonotype is medium-sized. The chain couples TRBV12-3 or TRBV12-4 to TRBJ2-3; TRBD2 is a possible D gene (6 bases). The CDR3 has 15 amino acids. V lost 6 bases, J lost 3 bases, and 16 bases lay in between. CDR3 in amino acids: CASRHGGFETDTQYF. CDR3 DNA: TGTGCCAGCAGGCATGGGGGGTTTGAAACAGATACGCAGTATTTT.

This clonotype was counted at least ten times. The chain employs TRBV29-1 and TRBJ1-5; D unclear. Germline loops: CDR1 SQVTM, CDR2 ANQGSEA. CDR3 length: 13 amino acids. Trimming stripped 4 bases from V and 1 base from J, with 8 bases between. As DNA, the CDR3 is TGCAGCGTTGGGGCGAAGAGCAATCAGCCCCAGCATTTT. Translated, it gives CSVGAKSNQPQHF. Together with reference TRBV29-1 and TRBJ1-5, the CDR3 gives the full variable domain: SAVISQKPSRDICQRGTSLTIQCQVDSQVTMMFWYRQQPGQSLTLIATANQGSEATYESGFVIDKFPISRPNLTFSTLTVSNMSPEDSSIYLCSVGAKSNQPQHFGDGTRLSIL.

J is TRBJ1-2 and V is TRBV29-1, with D possibly matching TRBD1 (6 bases). There are 14 residues in the CDR3. V was cut by 1 base and J by 2 bases, with 11 bases left in between. In germline, CDR1 is SQVTM, CDR2 ANQGSEA. CDR3 nucleotides: TGCAGCGTTGAAGGTTGGCAGGGGAACTATGGCTACACCTTC. It codes for CSVEGWQGNYGYTF.

This clonotype occurred a few times. The V gene is TRBV6-1, the J gene TRBJ1-2; perhaps TRBD1 as D (5 bases). The germline V gene has CDR1 MNHNS and CDR2 SASEGT. The CDR3 extends over 14 amino acids. Trimming removed 5 bases at V and 4 bases at J, with 14 bases between. The CDR3 region is CASSPRGLTYGYTF. The CDR3 region has the DNA TGTGCCAGCAGTCCCCGGGGACTCACCTATGGCTACACCTTC.

This clonotype has a count of ten or more. CDR3 bases: TGTGCCAGCACACCGAGAAGGAAGTTCTTC. Protein sequence: CASTPRRKFF. The chain links TRBV27 to TRBJ2-1, with no clear D. Trimming left V 7 bases short and J 14 bases short, with 12 bases between. The CDR3 runs to 10 residues. The germline CDR1 and CDR2 sequences are MNHEY and SMNVEV (reference sequence).

The chain's CDR3 is CSARGQTHTGELFF. The CDR3 bases are TGCAGTGCTAGAGGGCAGACCCACACCGGGGAGCTGTTTTTT. The rearrangement uses TRBV20-1 and TRBJ2-2; D call uncertain. The CDR3 is made up of 14 amino acids. Germline V lookup: CDR1 DFQATT, CDR2 SNEGSKA (reference sequence). Trimming left V 1 base short and J 3 bases short, with 9 bases between.

This clonotype appeared many times. The rearrangement links TRBV20-1 to TRBJ2-5; D may be TRBD2 (6 bases). The CDR3 covers 13 residues. Looked up from germline, CDR1 is DFQATT and CDR2 is SNEGSKA (reference sequence). The V and J ends lost 0 bases and 6 bases respectively, with 11 bases between them. The DNA for the CDR3 is TGCAGTGCTAGAGAGGGGAGGACGAAGACCCAGTACTTC. This sequence encodes CSAREGRTKTQYF.

This clonotype was counted only a few times. The chain carries TRBV28 and TRBJ1-1; weak D call: TRBD1 (6 bases). The CDR3 is made up of 15 amino acids. Germline CDR1 and CDR2: MDHEN and SYDVKM. Trimming shortened V by 4 bases and J by 3 bases, and 15 bases separated the two germline ends. The CDR3 loop is CASSSQGLGYTEAFF. CDR3 DNA sequence: TGTGCCAGCAGTTCCCAGGGGTTAGGATACACTGAAGCTTTCTTT.

In regard to this clonotype: A read error may account for a junction end that differs from germline. V and J are TRBV24-1 and TRBJ1-1; D might be TRBD1 (6 bases). This CDR3 spans 21 amino acids. Germline V lookup: CDR1 KGHDR, CDR2 SFDVKD. Here the CDR3 reads CATCDLGGGQGLICLDTEAFF. The CDR3 nucleotides read TGTGCCACCTGTGATTTAGGGGGGGGGCAGGGGTTAATTTGTTTAGACACTGAAGCTTTCTTT.

This clonotype appeared a few times. The rearrangement links TRBV12-3 or TRBV12-4 to TRBJ2-2, with D perhaps being TRBD1 or TRBD2 (5 bases each). CDR3 size: 15 residues. V shed 3 bases and J shed 0 bases, with 8 bases lying between them. The CDR3 DNA follows: TGTGCCAGCAGTTTCGGGGCAGCGAACACCGGGGAGCTGTTTTTT. Residues: CASSFGAANTGELFF.

This clonotype was counted between two and nine times. The gene calls are TRBV10-2 and TRBJ2-2, with 12 bases matching TRBD2. J gave up 5 bases and V 6 bases, and 4 bases lay outside the gene matches. CDR3 length: 15 amino acids. The germline V gene has CDR1 WSHSY and CDR2 SAAADI. CDR3 DNA sequence: TGCGCCAGCAGGTGGACTAGCGGGATGACCGGGGAGCTGTTTTTT. Amino acid sequence: CASRWTSGMTGELFF.

This chain connects TRBV29-1 to TRBJ2-4; maybe TRBD1 (7 bases). The CDR3 extends over 13 amino acids. The germline V gene has CDR1 SQVTM and CDR2 ANQGSEA. Trimming cost V 7 bases and J 0 bases, with 10 bases left between them. This CDR3 reads CSAQGGAKNIQYF. In DNA, the CDR3 is TGCAGCGCCCAGGGGGGAGCCAAAAACATTCAGTACTTC. Filled out from reference TRBV29-1 and TRBJ2-4, the complete variable domain reads SAVISQKPSRDICQRGTSLTIQCQVDSQVTMMFWYRQQPGQSLTLIATANQGSEATYESGFVIDKFPISRPNLTFSTLTVSNMSPEDSSIYLCSAQGGAKNIQYFGAGTRLSVL.

The V call is TRBV25-1, the J call TRBJ2-4; D call uncertain. CDR3 size: 20 residues. CDR1 and CDR2 (germline): MGHDK, SYGVNS. V was cut by 4 bases and J by 0 bases, with 25 bases left in between. The CDR3 nucleotides are TGTGCCAGCAGTGTACATCACCCCATCAGGAAGTCTGAAGCCAAAAACATTCAGTACTTC. This translates into CASSVHHPIRKSEAKNIQYF.

The chain couples TRBV6-1 to TRBJ2-3, with D perhaps TRBD1 (5 bases). Trimming took off 6 bases at V and 0 bases at J, with 13 bases between the two ends. CDR1 MNHNS and CDR2 SASEGT come from the germline V gene. This CDR3 is built from 15 residues. The CDR3 spells CASRTRVQSTDTQYF. CDR3 nucleotide sequence: TGTGCCAGCAGAACCAGGGTACAAAGCACAGATACGCAGTATTTT.

This clonotype appeared a few times. The chain carries TRBV7-8 and TRBJ2-3, with 10 nucleotides matching TRBD2. The germline V gene encodes CDR1 SGHVS and CDR2 FQNEAQ. The CDR3 contains 15 residues. After removal of 4 bases from V and 5 bases from J, the junction contained 6 bases not matched to a gene. The CDR3 DNA reads as TGTGCCAGCAGCTCGGAGCGGGGGGGCAGAGATACGCAGTATTTT. It translates to CASSSERGGRDTQYF.

This clonotype was seen repeatedly, ten times or more. The chain employs TRBV24-1 and TRBJ2-3, with D hard to call. CDR1 and CDR2 from the germline V gene are KGHDR and SFDVKD. This CDR3 has 13 amino acids. With 2 bases removed from V and 1 base from J, the gap between germline ends came to 3 bases. CDR3 region: CATSDSRTDTQYF. CDR3 in DNA: TGTGCCACCAGTGATTCTCGCACAGATACGCAGTATTTT.

A few counts support this clonotype. The chain employs TRBV20-1 and TRBJ1-3, with TRBD1 matching 10 bases. The CDR3 sequence is 16 residues long. CDR1 and CDR2 (germline): DFQATT, SNEGSKA (reference sequence). After removal of 2 bases from V and 1 base from J, the junction contained 5 bases not matched to a gene. In DNA form, the CDR3 reads TGCAGTGCTAGATCCGGGACAGGGGTGTCTGGAAACACCATATATTTT. It codes for CSARSGTGVSGNTIYF.

J is TRBJ2-3 and V is TRBV3-1; the match to TRBD2 covers 7 bases. Germline V gives CDR1 LGHDT, CDR2 YNNKEL (reference sequence). This CDR3 is built from 15 residues. V shed 4 bases and J 4 bases; nucleotides not matched to a gene: 8. The CDR3 region is CASSRTRGMADTQYF. The CDR3 bases are TGTGCCAGCAGCCGGACGCGGGGGATGGCAGATACGCAGTATTTT.

The rearrangement uses TRBV20-1 and TRBJ2-7; 11 bases are a match to TRBD1. Unmatched junction bases numbered 6, after V lost 6 bases and J lost 5 bases. Germline V lookup: CDR1 DFQATT, CDR2 SNEGSKA (reference sequence). The CDR3 is made up of 13 amino acids. The CDR3 DNA reads TGCAGTGCAGGCCGGGACAGGGGGAACGAGCAGTACTTC. Amino acid sequence: CSAGRDRGNEQYF.

This clonotype was counted many times. V and J are TRBV20-1 and TRBJ2-7; no firm D call. There are 16 residues in the CDR3. Germline CDR1 DFQATT, CDR2 SNEGSKA (reference sequence). Trimming took 0 bases from V and 0 from J, leaving 15 bases between them. The CDR3 bases are TGCAGTGCTAGAGAATTGAAGCGCCCCGGCTCCTACGAGCAGTACTTC. Translated: CSARELKRPGSYEQYF.

The chain joins TRBV12-3 or TRBV12-4 to TRBJ2-3, with a tentative D call TRBD2 (6 bases). Trimming removed 5 bases at V and 3 bases at J, with 21 bases between. This CDR3 has 17 residues. The CDR3 DNA follows: TGTGCCAGCAGTCCCCTAGGTCCGGGAGTGAGTACAGATACGCAGTATTTT. Residues: CASSPLGPGVSTDTQYF.

This clonotype was counted a few times. The rearrangement uses TRBV12-3 or TRBV12-4 and TRBJ1-5; no definite D call. This CDR3 has 14 amino acids. With 3 bases removed from V and 7 bases from J, the gap between germline ends came to 13 bases. CDR3 coding DNA: TGTGCCAGCAGTTTGTCGGTAGGGTCCCAGCCCCAGCATTTT. This translates into CASSLSVGSQPQHF.

V usage is TRBV19 and J usage is TRBJ1-2, with TRBD1 matching over 7 bases. Germline trimming cut 5 bases from V and 9 bases from J; bases unmatched to any gene: 21. Germline CDR1 reads LNHDA; CDR2 reads SQIVND (reference sequence). This CDR3 contains 17 residues. The CDR3 sequence: CASSPPFRTGREGSYTF. CDR3 bases: TGTGCCAGTAGTCCCCCATTCCGGACAGGCCGCGAGGGGAGCTACACCTTC.

V and J are TRBV27 and TRBJ2-1; either TRBD1 or TRBD2 may fit D (6 bases each). CDR1 is MNHEY, CDR2 SMNVEV, per germline (reference sequence). The CDR3 extends over 14 amino acids. Trimming shortened V by 5 bases and J by 10 bases, and 18 bases separated the two germline ends. CDR3 DNA: TGTGCCAGCAGTCCGGGACTCGGAGGGGGGGAGCAGTTCTTC. Protein product: CASSPGLGGGEQFF.

This chain uses TRBV6-1 with TRBJ2-7, with 12 bases matching TRBD1. V shed 6 bases and J 7 bases; nucleotides not matched to a gene: 10. Germline CDR1 and CDR2: MNHNS and SASEGT. The CDR3 consists of 15 residues. The CDR3 DNA reads TGTGCCAGCAGGGCCGGGACAGGGGGCTTGGGGGAGCAGTACTTC. Protein product: CASRAGTGGLGEQYF.

The chain combines TRBV6-1 with TRBJ1-6; 7 positions match TRBD1. CDR1 and CDR2 (germline): MNHNS, SASEGT. This CDR3 spans 13 amino acids. Trimming took 7 bases from V and 7 from J; bases not matched to a gene: 4. Here the CDR3 reads CASKGQTNSPLHF. The CDR3 coding sequence is TGTGCCAGCAAGGGACAGACGAATTCACCCCTCCACTTT.

In its sample, this clonotype was seen a few times. V usage is TRBV10-3 and J usage is TRBJ2-7; tentative D call: TRBD2 (5 bases). The germline gives CDR1 ENHRY, CDR2 SYGVKD. V was clipped by 4 bases and J by 0 bases, with 22 bases between them. This CDR3 has 18 amino acids. In DNA, the CDR3 is TGTGCCATCAGTGGACCCTCGGCGGAGGCACCCCTCTCCTACGAGCAGTACTTC. Protein product: CAISGPSAEAPLSYEQYF.

This clonotype showed up just a few times. The rearrangement joins TRBV12-5 to TRBJ2-7; tentatively, D is TRBD1 (6 bases). Trimming took 6 bases from V and 3 from J, leaving 12 bases between them. The germline V gene encodes CDR1 LGHNT and CDR2 FRNRAP. The length of the CDR3 is 13 residues. This CDR3 reads CASGRDTSYEQYF. CDR3 sequence (DNA): TGTGCTAGTGGCCGGGACACCAGCTACGAGCAGTACTTC.

In nucleotides, the CDR3 is TGCAGTGCTGGGAGGGAGTTCGGCTACAATGAGCAGTTCTTC. Translating it yields CSAGREFGYNEQFF. J is TRBJ2-1 and V is TRBV20-1; 7 nucleotides match TRBD2. The J segment lost 3 bases and the V segment lost 5 bases, leaving 7 bases of the junction unmatched. This CDR3 comprises 14 residues. Per germline, CDR1 DFQATT and CDR2 SNEGSKA (reference sequence).

This clonotype was observed many times. CDR3 sequence reads: CASSLGRGGHEQYF. The CDR3 coding sequence is TGTGCCAGCAGTTTAGGCAGGGGAGGCCACGAGCAGTACTTC. This chain joins TRBV12-3 or TRBV12-4 and TRBJ2-7; D might be TRBD1 or TRBD2, each matching 6 bases. Trimming removed 1 base from V and 5 bases from J, with 12 bases in between. CDR3 length: 14 residues.